This T cell receptor (beta chain) appears in the sequencing data of a study of response to subunit inactivated influenza vaccine. General study points: That few new T cells are recruited by each seasonal influenza vaccination was the authors' suggestion.

TCRdb independently ran MiXCR on the RT-PCR reads; one entry per CDR3 protein. Of 500,000 to 650,000 distinct CDR3 sequences listed, 7.6% are singletons. Remarks on this clonotype: Its antigen is still unknown.

The source was PBMCs from blood, collected around 25 months after vaccination. The origin of this receptor is a man aged 50 to 69 who received an inactivated influenza vaccine.

The CDR3: CASSRGEPTYEQYF. The CDR3 DNA follows: TGTGCCAGCAGCCGGGGGGAGCCGACCTACGAGCAGTACTTC. V gene TRBV3-1 combines with J gene TRBJ2-7; possibly TRBD2 for D (6 bases). Germline loops: CDR1 LGHDT, CDR2 YNNKEL (reference sequence). V was trimmed by 4 bases and J by 2 bases, leaving 12 bases between them. The CDR3 consists of 14 residues.